Listed here are 20 T cell receptor beta chains from one sample, sequenced in a study of vaccination effects on CD4 cells after COVID-19. Subsequent to roughly 10 days of culture, CD4+ T cells were isolated. The assay was immunoSEQ multiplex PCR, and TCRdb's table has in-frame clones only and misses some. Here the sample spans about 45,000 clones, 70% to 75% being singletons. What these receptors recognize is not known. Sequencing was performed on CD4+ T cells from PBMCs cultured without peptide, taken before COVID-19 vaccination. The receptors here all came from a human donor who had a prior SARS-CoV-2 infection.

This chain connects TRBV9 to TRBJ2-2, with D possibly being TRBD2 (5 bases). Germline V gene sequence: CDR1 SGDLS, CDR2 YYNGEE. With 0 bases removed from V and 8 bases from J, the gap between germline ends came to 11 bases. The CDR3 is made up of 14 amino acids. The CDR3 region is CASSVGEPLGELFF. CDR3 sequence (DNA): TGTGCCAGCAGCGTAGGGGAGCCGTTGGGGGAGCTGTTTTTT.

V usage is TRBV5-1 and J usage is TRBJ1-3, with TRBD1 as a possible D gene (6 bases). CDR1 SGHRS and CDR2 YFSETQ come from the germline V gene. V was clipped by 4 bases and J by 0 bases, with 8 bases between them. CDR3 length: 14 amino acids. The CDR3 nucleotides read TGCGCCAGCAGCCTGACAGGCTCTGGAAACACCATATATTTT. It translates to CASSLTGSGNTIYF.

The J gene is TRBJ1-4, the V gene TRBV6-5; TRBD1 agrees at 10 bases. Per germline, CDR1 MNHEY and CDR2 SVGAGI. This CDR3 comprises 15 residues. V was clipped by 5 bases and J by 7 bases; unmatched bases: 7. The CDR3 is CASSPMTGGFEKLFF. In DNA, the CDR3 is TGTGCCAGCAGTCCGATGACAGGGGGCTTTGAAAAACTGTTTTTT.

The chain links TRBV18 to TRBJ2-3, with TRBD2 matching over 8 bases. The V gene end was trimmed by 0 bases and the J gene end by 6 bases; junction bases not matched to a gene: 8. Germline V CDR1 and CDR2: KGHSH, LQKENI. The CDR3 extends over 16 amino acids. DNA of the CDR3: TGTGCCAGCTCACCACCGGGGCGGGGGGTCCCGGATACGCAGTATTTT. Its protein is CASSPPGRGVPDTQYF.

This clone was counted between two and nine times. The chain links TRBV4-1 to TRBJ1-3; D gene uncertain. V lost 0 bases and J 4 bases, leaving 13 bases between the germline ends. Germline V CDR1 and CDR2: MGHRA, YSYEKL. The CDR3 has 16 amino acids. CDR3 DNA sequence: TGCGCCAGCAGCCAAGAAGGAGCGGGGATCGGAAACACCATATATTTT. Translation gives CASSQEGAGIGNTIYF.

V and J are TRBV5-6 and TRBJ2-5, with TRBD2 matching 8 bases. The germline gives CDR1 SGHDT, CDR2 YYEEEE. The CDR3 spans 14 residues. Unmatched junction bases numbered 6, after V lost 3 bases and J lost 5 bases. This chain's CDR3 is CASSSSRGGETQYF. CDR3 in DNA: TGTGCCAGCAGCTCCTCCCGGGGGGGCGAGACCCAGTACTTC.

This chain uses TRBV5-6 with TRBJ1-1, with D tentatively TRBD1 (5 bases). The germline V and J ends were trimmed by 3 bases and 1 base, with 7 bases remaining between them. Germline CDR1 is SGHDT and CDR2 is YYEEEE. CDR3 length: 13 amino acids. The CDR3 DNA reads as TGTGCCAGCAGCTGGGGGAGGAACACTGAAGCTTTCTTT. The encoded protein is CASSWGRNTEAFF.

This clone was recorded a few times. The DNA for the CDR3 is TGTGCCATCAGTTCAGGAACAACTAATGAAAAACTGTTTTTT. Translation: CAISSGTTNEKLFF. The V call is TRBV10-3, the J call TRBJ1-4; D gene uncertain. CDR1 ENHRY and CDR2 SYGVKD come from the germline V gene. CDR3 length equals 14 residues. Between the trimmed V and J ends, which lost 5 bases and 0 bases, there was a span of 7 bases.

The CDR3 coding sequence is TGTGCCAGCAGCTTAGAAGGGGACAGCTACACCTTC. It specifies CASSLEGDSYTF. J is TRBJ1-2 and V is TRBV11-2; weak D call: TRBD1 (6 bases). The CDR3 loop spans 12 amino acids. Germline V lookup: CDR1 SGHAT, CDR2 FQNNGV. V lost 0 bases and J lost 9, with 8 bases in between. Full variable domain (rest looked up from reference TRBV11-2 and TRBJ1-2): EAGVAQSPRYKIIEKRQSVAFWCNPISGHATLYWYQQILGQGPKLLIQFQNNGVVDDSQLPKDRFSAERLKGVDSTLKIQPAKLEDSAVYLCASSLEGDSYTFGSGTRLTVV.

The chain combines TRBV5-1 with TRBJ2-7, with 11 bases that match TRBD2. CDR3 length: 15 amino acids. The V gene's germline CDR1 is SGHRS and CDR2 YFSETQ. V shed 0 bases, J shed 2 bases, and the junction held 1 base outside the gene matches. The CDR3 bases are TGCGCCAGCAGCTTGGCACTAGCGGGGGCCTACGAGCAGTACTTC. Protein sequence: CASSLALAGAYEQYF.

The count of this clone is one. V and J are TRBV4-2 and TRBJ2-1; D gene unclear. The CDR3 consists of 16 residues. Germline V lookup: CDR1 LGHNA, CDR2 YNFKEQ. Trimming removed 4 bases at V and 1 base at J, with 14 bases between. CDR3 sequence (DNA): TGTGCCAGCAGCCCCATTTCGGAAGGGTCCTACAATGAGCAGTTCTTC. Translation: CASSPISEGSYNEQFF.

V usage is TRBV5-1 and J usage is TRBJ2-5; TRBD1 agrees at 8 bases. CDR3 length: 15 amino acids. V trimming: 4 bases; J trimming: 2 bases; junction bases outside the gene matches: 7. Germline V gene data show CDR1 as SGHRS and CDR2 as YFSETQ. Here the CDR3 DNA reads TGCGCCAGCAGCGCGGGGACAGGACCGCAAGAGACCCAGTACTTC. Its protein is CASSAGTGPQETQYF.

The chain links TRBV15 to TRBJ1-2; no reliable D call. The germline CDR1 and CDR2 sequences are LNHNV and YYDKDF (reference sequence). This CDR3 spans 12 amino acids. The germline V and J ends were trimmed by 2 bases and 8 bases, with 9 bases remaining between them. CDR3 sequence (DNA): TGTGCCACCAGCAGACGACATGGAGGCTACACCTTC. Amino acid sequence: CATSRRHGGYTF.

CDR3 DNA sequence: TGTGCCACCAGTACCCATTTAGGGGGCGGTAGTACTGAAGCTTTCTTT. Its translation: CATSTHLGGGSTEAFF. The chain combines TRBV15 with TRBJ1-1; 7 positions match TRBD1. CDR3 length: 16 amino acids. V lost 6 bases and J lost 5; bases outside the gene matches: 15. CDR1 is LNHNV and CDR2 is YYDKDF in the germline V gene (reference sequence).

The chain has TRBV9 and TRBJ1-3; possible D gene TRBD1, 5 bases. With 0 bases removed from V and 13 bases from J, the gap between germline ends came to 26 bases. Germline CDR1 is SGDLS and CDR2 is YYNGEE. CDR3 size: 17 residues. This CDR3 reads CASSVAGGRPEGQIIYF. CDR3 nucleotides: TGTGCCAGCAGCGTAGCCGGGGGTCGGCCAGAGGGCCAGATAATATATTTT.

The chain uses TRBV6-5 and TRBJ1-1; D remains unclear. From germline, CDR1 is MNHEY and CDR2 SVGAGI. The CDR3 length is 14 residues. V was shortened by 4 bases and J by 1 base, with 10 bases between the two germline ends. The CDR3 region has the DNA TGTGCCAGCAGTTGGTCGCCGGGGAACACTGAAGCTTTCTTT. This encodes CASSWSPGNTEAFF.

This clone was seen once. The chain links TRBV5-5 to TRBJ2-2; 11 bases agree with TRBD2. Germline V gene sequence: CDR1 SGHKS, CDR2 YYEKEE (reference sequence). The junction had 4 bases not matched to a gene; V was cut back by 4 bases and J by 2 bases. The CDR3 loop spans 16 amino acids. This chain's CDR3 is CASSTSGSINTGELFF. The CDR3 DNA is TGTGCCAGCAGCACTAGCGGGAGTATAAACACCGGGGAGCTGTTTTTT.

This clone showed up just a few times. This chain joins TRBV18 and TRBJ2-1; D perhaps matches TRBD2 (6 bases). This CDR3 has 13 amino acids. The germline V and J ends were trimmed by 6 bases and 5 bases, with 11 bases remaining between them. The germline V gene has CDR1 KGHSH and CDR2 LQKENI. CDR3 DNA: TGTGCCAGCTCTGCTCTAGCGCACAATGAGCAGTTCTTC. This sequence encodes CASSALAHNEQFF.

The chain carries TRBV2 and TRBJ1-2, with 10 nucleotides matching TRBD1. In germline, CDR1 is SNHLY, CDR2 FYNNEI. The J segment lost 4 bases and the V segment lost 7 bases, leaving 6 bases of the junction unmatched. The CDR3 is made up of 14 amino acids. CDR3 region: CASTIGTGVYGYTF. In nucleotides, the CDR3 is TGTGCCAGCACGATAGGGACAGGGGTCTATGGCTACACCTTC.

The chain combines TRBV7-9 with TRBJ2-1; 11 bases align to TRBD2. CDR1 is SEHNR, CDR2 FQNEAQ, per germline (reference sequence). V lost 5 bases and J lost 5; bases outside the gene matches: 11. The CDR3 contains 17 residues. The CDR3 here is CASSRGGGLAANNEQFF. For the CDR3, the DNA is TGTGCCAGCAGCCGAGGCGGGGGACTAGCGGCTAACAATGAGCAGTTCTTC.